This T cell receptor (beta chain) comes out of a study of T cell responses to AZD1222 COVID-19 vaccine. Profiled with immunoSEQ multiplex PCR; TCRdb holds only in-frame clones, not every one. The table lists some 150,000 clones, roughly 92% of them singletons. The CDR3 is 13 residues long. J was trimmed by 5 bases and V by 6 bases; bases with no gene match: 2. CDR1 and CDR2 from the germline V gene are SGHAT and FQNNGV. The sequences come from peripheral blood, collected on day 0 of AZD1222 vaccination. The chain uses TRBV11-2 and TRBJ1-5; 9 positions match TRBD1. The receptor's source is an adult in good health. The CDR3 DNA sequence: TGTGCCAGCAGGGACAGGGGTTATCAGCCCCAGCATTTT. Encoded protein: CASRDRGYQPQHF.